This is a list of T cell receptor beta chains from one sample in a study of Ad26.COV2.S vaccination and SARS-CoV-2 variants. Repertoires were generated with immunoSEQ multiplex PCR, while TCRdb's copy carries only in-frame clones and drops some. The data show about 320,000 clones, 70% to 90% seen once. The starting material was peripheral blood, obtained in a trial of Ad26.COV2.S vaccine versus placebo. These receptors all stem from a person aged 18-65 years who received the Ad26.COV2.S COVID-19 vaccine or a placebo. Each CDR3 is given without its conserved first and last residue.

j_call | v_call | cdr3_aa
TRBJ2-3 | TRBV5-1 | ASSLDRTDTQY
TRBJ1-6 | TRBV19 | ASSPTVVWGGDSPLH
TRBJ1-6 | TRBV6-6 | ASSSSDSPLH
TRBJ2-1 | TRBV5-1 | ASSLGPGTSGRNEQF
TRBJ2-2 | TRBV10-1 | ASQAVRNTGELF
TRBJ2-1 | TRBV6-5 | ASSYSGASYNEQF
TRBJ2-3 | TRBV11-2 | ASSMDRGDTQY
TRBJ1-5 | TRBV7-2 | ASSQGFPQGQPQH
TRBJ1-1 | TRBV7-6 | ASSLALGSFTEAF
TRBJ1-6 | TRBV19 | ASKVAASSYNSPLH
TRBJ1-4 | TRBV2 | ASTEEEKLF
TRBJ1-1 | TRBV7-9 | ASSFGGLNTEAF
TRBJ2-2 | TRBV10-3 | AISDSGTGLAGELF
TRBJ1-5 | TRBV10-3 | ATTDREGQPQH
TRBJ1-5 | TRBV18 | ASSKGPAEVQPQH
TRBJ2-7 | TRBV4-1 | ASSHFGLRPSQTYEQY
TRBJ2-3 | TRBV28 | ASSFGTGTDTQY
TRBJ1-2 | TRBV3-1/TRBV3-2 | ASSQPPNYGYT
TRBJ2-3 | TRBV28 | ASSPQGIASYGTQY
TRBJ2-1 | TRBV5-1 | ASSPPGASGGDNEQF
TRBJ2-5 | TRBV18 | ASSPELEETQY
TRBJ1-5 | TRBV4-1 | ASSQDEFSNQPQH
TRBJ1-1 | TRBV2 | ASSHPLHTEAF
TRBJ1-2 | TRBV18 | ASSPVGTQDSAYYGYT
TRBJ2-7 | TRBV7-2 | ASSRSGGPYEQY
TRBJ1-1 | TRBV5-4 | ASSGFLDRGDRTEAF
TRBJ2-3 | TRBV6-5 | ASSSTLLTDTQY
TRBJ1-2 | TRBV7-3 | ASSYQGGNYGYT
TRBJ2-7 | TRBV7-2 | ASRPPGTGRIEQY
TRBJ2-2 | TRBV6-2/TRBV6-3 | ASSSIRDRGGTGELF
TRBJ2-5 | TRBV5-5 | ASSLEGMTRETQY
TRBJ1-3 | TRBV7-2 | ASSLQGTSGNTIY
TRBJ2-3 | TRBV5-8 | ASTKGVGRSEDTQY
TRBJ2-5 | TRBV7-9 | ASSLAIGGETQY
TRBJ1-1 | TRBV5-5 | ASSFYRATEAF
TRBJ1-1 | TRBV30 | AWSVGAHTEAF
TRBJ2-7 | TRBV18 | ASSERSEQY
TRBJ1-1 | TRBV10-3 | AIRRDGSMNTEAF
TRBJ1-3 | TRBV18 | ASSLGGSGNTIY
TRBJ1-3 | TRBV7-9 | ASSPNSPAAGNTIY